Listed here are 29 T cell receptor beta chains from one sample, sequenced in a study of sequential checkpoint blockade in melanoma. Treatment of the sample: randomized to nivolumab then ipilimumab (arm A) or the reverse (arm B). Assay used: immunoSEQ multiplex PCR; TCRdb lists only in-frame clones, some missing. Among about 9,200 clones listed, 55% to 85% were seen once. The sample consisted of CD8+ T cells sorted from blood (inferred from file names), taken from a patient given nivolumab and ipilimumab in sequence. The source is a human donor with melanoma.

J is TRBJ2-7 and V is TRBV30; maybe TRBD1 (6 bases). Germline V gene data show CDR1 as GTSNPN and CDR2 as SVGIG (reference sequence). The CDR3 is made up of 12 amino acids. V gave up 5 bases and J gave up 7 bases, with 15 bases separating them. The CDR3 bases are TGTGCCTGGGGGGACACGGTTCGGGAGCAGTACTTC. Its protein product is CAWGDTVREQYF. The full variable domain, with the rest looked up from reference TRBV30 and TRBJ2-7, is SQTIHQWPATLVQPVGSPLSLECTVEGTSNPNLYWYRQAAGRGLQLLFYSVGIGQISSEVPQNLSASRPQDRQFILSSKKLLLSDSGFYLCAWGDTVREQYFGPGTRLTVT.

V usage is TRBV9 and J usage is TRBJ2-1; the D gene is possibly TRBD2 (7 bases). The V end was cut by 0 bases, the J end by 10 bases, with 11 bases between. There are 13 residues in the CDR3. CDR1 and CDR2 from the germline V gene are SGDLS and YYNGEE. CDR3 sequence: CASSVGGGGEQFF. CDR3 sequence (DNA): TGTGCCAGCAGCGTAGGAGGGGGGGGCGAGCAGTTCTTC.

In its sample, this clone was seen a few times. Written as DNA, the CDR3 is TGTGCCAGCAGCGGGTGGGGCTACGGGTCGACCTACGAGCAGTACTTC. Translation gives CASSGWGYGSTYEQYF. V gene TRBV7-9 combines with J gene TRBJ2-7, with a possible D match to TRBD1 (5 bases). Trimming shortened V by 5 bases and J by 2 bases, and 19 bases separated the two germline ends. The CDR3 spans 16 residues. Germline CDR1 is SEHNR and CDR2 is FQNEAQ (reference sequence).

The table lists this clone with a count of one. The chain is built from TRBV9 and TRBJ2-5; D possibly corresponds to TRBD2 (6 bases). The CDR3 is 14 amino acids. V was shortened by 4 bases and J by 5 bases, with 15 bases between the two germline ends. The germline V gene has CDR1 SGDLS and CDR2 YYNGEE. The CDR3 DNA follows: TGTGCCAGCAGCCCATACGGCGGGAAGGAGACCCAGTACTTC. Amino acids: CASSPYGGKETQYF. The full variable domain, with the rest looked up from reference TRBV9 and TRBJ2-5, is DSGVTQTPKHLITATGQRVTLRCSPRSGDLSVYWYQQSLDQGLQFLIQYYNGEERAKGNILERFSAQQFPDLHSELNLSSLELGDSALYFCASSPYGGKETQYFGPGTRLLVL.

The gene calls are TRBV10-3 and TRBJ2-3; D might be TRBD1 (5 bases). V shed 7 bases and J shed 5 bases, with 13 bases lying between them. The CDR3 sequence is 13 residues long. Germline V CDR1 and CDR2: ENHRY, SYGVKD. The CDR3, as DNA: TGTGCCATCAAGTCCCAGGGAAGAGATACGCAGTATTTT. As protein: CAIKSQGRDTQYF.

The chain joins TRBV7-9 to TRBJ2-7; 11 bases agree with TRBD2. The CDR3 covers 17 residues. V lost 3 bases, J lost 3 bases, and 10 bases stayed unmatched. Germline lookup yields CDR1 SEHNR and CDR2 FQNEAQ (reference sequence). CDR3 nucleotide sequence: TGTGCCAGCAGCTTGGGGCTAGCGGGAGGCCGAAACTACGAGCAGTACTTC. Its translation: CASSLGLAGGRNYEQYF.

CDR3 residues: CASSPSPATNEKLFF. The CDR3 DNA sequence: TGTGCCAGCAGTCCTAGCCCTGCAACTAATGAAAAACTGTTTTTT. V and J are TRBV6-6 and TRBJ1-4; D gene uncertain. There are 15 residues in the CDR3. Germline values: CDR1 MNHNY, CDR2 SVGAGI (reference sequence). Trimming pared 5 bases from V and 0 bases from J, leaving 10 bases between.

The chain joins TRBV4-3 to TRBJ1-2; D unresolved. The CDR3 length is 18 residues. Trimming stripped 0 bases from V and 0 bases from J, with 17 bases between. CDR1 is LGHNA and CDR2 is YSLEER in the germline V gene. The DNA for the CDR3 is TGCGCCAGCAGCCAAGATCCTGAGGGAGTCCCGTCTAACTATGGCTACACCTTC. This sequence encodes CASSQDPEGVPSNYGYTF.

This rearrangement joins TRBV6-6 to TRBJ2-4; D is uncertain. CDR1 and CDR2 from the germline V gene are MNHNY and SVGAGI (reference sequence). CDR3 length: 15 amino acids. V was shortened by 3 bases and J by 0 bases, with 9 bases between the two germline ends. As DNA, the CDR3 is TGTGCCAGCAGTTATCCAATACTAGCCAAAAACATTCAGTACTTC. Translated, it gives CASSYPILAKNIQYF.

The chain links TRBV7-9 to TRBJ1-2; a weak D match, TRBD1 (6 bases). The CDR3 contains 14 residues. Germline values: CDR1 SEHNR, CDR2 FQNEAQ (reference sequence). The V and J ends lost 4 bases and 8 bases respectively, with 17 bases between them. This CDR3 reads CASSSGGRLRGYTF. CDR3 in DNA: TGTGCCAGCAGCTCCGGGGGGCGCCTGCGGGGCTACACCTTC.

CDR3 loop: CAWSFKPWEQYF. The CDR3 DNA sequence: TGTGCCTGGAGTTTCAAGCCTTGGGAGCAGTACTTC. V gene TRBV30 combines with J gene TRBJ2-7; D call uncertain. Trimming pared 2 bases from V and 7 bases from J, leaving 12 bases between. This CDR3 is built from 12 residues. Germline assignment: CDR1 GTSNPN and CDR2 SVGIG (reference sequence).

The table lists this clone with a count of one. V is TRBV27 and J is TRBJ2-7; D is perhaps TRBD1 (6 bases). In germline, CDR1 is MNHEY, CDR2 SMNVEV (reference sequence). CDR3 length: 13 amino acids. V dropped 6 bases and J dropped 6 bases, with 15 bases sitting between them. CDR3 loop: CASRAGGGAEQYF. The CDR3 DNA is TGTGCCAGCAGGGCCGGTGGGGGCGCCGAGCAGTACTTC.

V and J are TRBV29-1 and TRBJ1-1, with a possible D match to TRBD1 (5 bases). Germline CDR1 reads SQVTM; CDR2 reads ANQGSEA. Deletions cut 5 bases from V and 0 bases from J, with 7 bases between. CDR3 length: 12 amino acids. This CDR3 reads CSVLDMNTEAFF. The CDR3 region has the DNA TGCAGCGTTTTGGACATGAACACTGAAGCTTTCTTT.

The rearrangement links TRBV7-9 to TRBJ1-1; D gene unclear. The germline V gene has CDR1 SEHNR and CDR2 FQNEAQ (reference sequence). Trimming pared 3 bases from V and 4 bases from J, leaving 6 bases between. The CDR3 runs 12 residues. CDR3 nucleotide sequence: TGTGCCAGCAGCTTGGCGGGCACTGAAGCTTTCTTT. This gives the protein CASSLAGTEAFF.

The rearrangement links TRBV27 to TRBJ2-7, with a weak D call TRBD2 (6 bases). Germline V gene data show CDR1 as MNHEY and CDR2 as SMNVEV (reference sequence). V gave up 0 bases and J gave up 4 bases, with 10 bases separating them. This CDR3 has 14 residues. CDR3: CASSLSGGPYEQYF. CDR3 in DNA: TGTGCCAGCAGTTTATCGGGGGGACCATACGAGCAGTACTTC.

The rearrangement uses TRBV19 and TRBJ2-7, with 7 positions matching TRBD1. V dropped 3 bases and J dropped 3; count of bases not matched to a gene: 5. Germline V gives CDR1 LNHDA, CDR2 SQIVND (reference sequence). The CDR3 has 14 residues. Written as DNA, the CDR3 is TGTGCCAGTAGTATTTACAGGGGTCACTACGAGCAGTACTTC. It yields the protein CASSIYRGHYEQYF. The whole variable domain, filled in from reference TRBV19 and TRBJ2-7, reads DGGITQSPKYLFRKEGQNVTLSCEQNLNHDAMYWYRQDPGQGLRLIYYSQIVNDFQKGDIAEGYSVSREKKESFPLTVTSAQKNPTAFYLCASSIYRGHYEQYFGPGTRLTVT.

The J gene is TRBJ2-2, the V gene TRBV5-6; 8 nucleotides agree with TRBD2. The CDR3 consists of 13 residues. The V gene's germline CDR1 is SGHDT and CDR2 YYEEEE. The V gene end was trimmed by 4 bases and the J gene end by 6 bases; junction bases not matched to a gene: 2. The CDR3 here is CASSVGGAGELFF. The CDR3 DNA reads TGTGCCAGCAGCGTCGGGGGGGCCGGGGAGCTGTTTTTT.

V is TRBV7-2 and J is TRBJ2-3; TRBD2 matches 7 bases. Trimming removed 5 bases from V and 2 bases from J; junction bases left unmatched: 19. Per the germline V gene, CDR1 is SGHTA and CDR2 is FQGNSA. The CDR3 length is 19 residues. The CDR3 DNA reads TGTGCCAGCAGCCCTGGACTAGTAGGGAGAGATACCTCCACAGATACGCAGTATTTT. Translation gives CASSPGLVGRDTSTDTQYF.

The gene calls are TRBV11-2 and TRBJ2-1; D not resolved. This CDR3 is built from 17 residues. V lost 5 bases and J lost 2, with 19 bases in between. Germline V gene sequence: CDR1 SGHAT, CDR2 FQNNGV. The CDR3 spells CASSPRLVTNPYNEQFF. In DNA, the CDR3 is TGTGCCAGCAGCCCACGACTTGTTACTAACCCCTACAATGAGCAGTTCTTC.

The V call is TRBV2, the J call TRBJ1-5, with 7 bases that match TRBD1. CDR3 size: 12 residues. The ends lost 8 bases at V and 6 bases at J; junction bases unmatched: 4. Germline CDR1 is SNHLY and CDR2 is FYNNEI. The CDR3 DNA follows: TGTGCCAGCCGGGACAGACTTCAGCCCCAGCATTTT. It is translated as CASRDRLQPQHF. The whole variable domain, filled in from reference TRBV2 and TRBJ1-5, reads EPEVTQTPSHQVTQMGQEVILRCVPISNHLYFYWYRQILGQKVEFLVSFYNNEISEKSEIFDDQFSVERPDGSNFTLKIRSTKLEDSAMYFCASRDRLQPQHFGDGTRLSIL.

In its sample, this clone was seen once. This CDR3 is also generated by other DNA sequences in the sample. V usage is TRBV7-9 and J usage is TRBJ2-7, with TRBD2 matching 13 bases. CDR3 length equals 15 residues. Germline V gives CDR1 SEHNR, CDR2 FQNEAQ (reference sequence). The junction had 2 bases not matched to a gene; V was cut back by 3 bases and J by 3 bases. As DNA, the CDR3 is TGTGCCAGCAGCTTCGGACTAGCGGGGGACTACGAGCAGTACTTC. It translates to CASSFGLAGDYEQYF.

The chain is built from TRBV6-5 and TRBJ1-5; D perhaps matches TRBD1 (5 bases). The CDR3 extends over 14 amino acids. The V gene lost 8 bases and the J gene lost 2 bases, with 13 bases spanning the gap. The germline CDR1 and CDR2 sequences are MNHEY and SVGAGI. In DNA form, the CDR3 reads TGTGCCAGCCCTAGATCGACAGGCAATCAGCCCCAGCATTTT. The encoded protein is CASPRSTGNQPQHF.

J is TRBJ2-7 and V is TRBV7-9; weak D call: TRBD1 (5 bases). The V gene lost 5 bases and the J gene lost 6 bases, with 20 bases spanning the gap. CDR1 and CDR2 (germline): SEHNR, FQNEAQ (reference sequence). The CDR3 is 15 amino acids. The CDR3 is CASSTLGPGYLEQYF. CDR3 nucleotides: TGTGCCAGCAGCACCCTTGGGCCAGGGTATCTCGAGCAGTACTTC.

This chain connects TRBV25-1 to TRBJ2-5, with D possibly TRBD1 on 5 matching bases. The germline V gene encodes CDR1 MGHDK and CDR2 SYGVNS. This CDR3 contains 15 residues. Trimming cost V 4 bases and J 4 bases, with 16 bases left between them. The CDR3 DNA reads TGTGCCAGCAGTGGTAGGCAGGGCGGTCGAGAGACCCAGTACTTC. Translated: CASSGRQGGRETQYF.

A few counts support this clone. This chain links TRBV14 with TRBJ2-7, with TRBD2 identical over 13 bases. Germline-derived CDR1 and CDR2 are SGHDN and FVKESK. Trimming removed 3 bases from V and 5 bases from J; junction bases left unmatched: 4. The CDR3 length is 15 residues. In DNA, the CDR3 is TGTGCCAGCAGCCACCGGACTAGCGGGAGAAACGAGCAGTACTTC. As protein: CASSHRTSGRNEQYF. The full variable domain, in which reference TRBV14 and TRBJ2-7 provide the parts outside the CDR3, is EAGVTQFPSHSVIEKGQTVTLRCDPISGHDNLYWYRRVMGKEIKFLLHFVKESKQDESGMPNNRFLAERTGGTYSTLKVQPAELEDSGVYFCASSHRTSGRNEQYFGPGTRLTVT.

V usage is TRBV7-9 and J usage is TRBJ2-1; D is perhaps TRBD1 (5 bases). V lost 2 bases to trimming and J lost 5 bases, with 16 bases between them. From germline, CDR1 is SEHNR and CDR2 FQNEAQ (reference sequence). CDR3 length: 16 residues. The CDR3 reads CASSLKGVSENNEQFF. In DNA, the CDR3 is TGTGCCAGCAGCTTAAAAGGGGTCTCCGAAAACAATGAGCAGTTCTTC.

This clone was counted a few times. The chain links TRBV27 to TRBJ1-1; D is possibly TRBD1 (6 bases). Trimming cost V 4 bases and J 7 bases, with 19 bases left between them. This CDR3 has 15 residues. Per germline, CDR1 MNHEY and CDR2 SMNVEV (reference sequence). The CDR3 is CASSSLTDRLYEAFF. The DNA for the CDR3 is TGTGCCAGCAGTTCTCTTACGGACAGACTCTATGAAGCTTTCTTT.

This clone is a singleton in its sample. The gene calls are TRBV10-3 and TRBJ1-1, with a weak D call TRBD1 (6 bases). V was cut by 6 bases and J by 2 bases, with 7 bases left in between. The CDR3 has 12 amino acids. The germline V gene encodes CDR1 ENHRY and CDR2 SYGVKD. The CDR3 DNA reads as TGTGCCATCAGCGGGACAAACACTGAAGCTTTCTTT. Translation gives CAISGTNTEAFF.

The rearrangement links TRBV6-1 to TRBJ2-3, with 7 positions matching TRBD2. V was clipped by 6 bases and J by 4 bases; unmatched bases: 10. The CDR3 is made up of 15 amino acids. CDR1 and CDR2 (germline): MNHNS, SASEGT. In nucleotides, the CDR3 is TGTGCCAGCAGCCTCTGGCGGGAGATGCCAGATACGCAGTATTTT. Encoded protein: CASSLWREMPDTQYF.